These 17 T cell receptor beta chains originate from one sample sequenced in a study of response to subunit inactivated influenza vaccine. Using its own MiXCR run on the RT-PCR reads, TCRdb lists one record per CDR3 protein. The table has over 800,000 distinct CDR3 sequences, 21% seen once. The sequencing here drew on PBMCs from blood, taken 5 days after vaccination. The source is a man aged 50 to 59 who received an inactivated influenza vaccine.

This clonotype was seen a handful of times. CDR3 bases: TGTGCCAGCAGTTTAGAAGATCCTAGTTTCTATGAGCAGTTCTTC. Its protein product is CASSLEDPSFYEQFF. The rearrangement joins TRBV12-3 or TRBV12-4 to TRBJ2-1; D is undetermined. V was trimmed by 1 base and J by 8 bases, leaving 15 bases between them. The CDR3 is made up of 15 amino acids.

This clonotype occurred a few times. This rearrangement joins TRBV6-2 or TRBV6-3 to TRBJ1-5; D is uncertain. Germline V CDR1 and CDR2: MNHEY, SVGEGT. The germline V and J ends were trimmed by 5 bases and 9 bases, with 14 bases remaining between them. The CDR3 spans 13 residues. The CDR3 DNA follows: TGTGCCAGCAGTCGCCCTCTAGTATGGCCCCAGCATTTT. Translated, it gives CASSRPLVWPQHF.

The chain uses TRBV6-5 and TRBJ2-5; 8 bases fit TRBD2. Germline loops: CDR1 MNHEY, CDR2 SVGAGI. This CDR3 region has 19 residues. V lost 2 bases, J lost 5 bases, and 19 bases stayed unmatched. CDR3 in amino acids: CASSYVWFRRAGDGETQYF. For the CDR3, the DNA is TGTGCCAGCAGTTACGTGTGGTTTCGACGAGCGGGAGATGGTGAGACCCAGTACTTC.

In its sample, this clonotype was seen a few times. The chain carries TRBV7-3 and TRBJ2-1; 12 bases align to TRBD2. Germline values: CDR1 SGHTA, CDR2 FQGTGA. This CDR3 contains 15 residues. J lost 9 bases, V lost 5 bases, and 8 bases had no gene match. In DNA, the CDR3 is TGTGCCAGCAGCAAGACTAGCGGGAGAGGTGGTGAGCAGTTCTTC. The encoded protein is CASSKTSGRGGEQFF.

The chain links TRBV7-9 to TRBJ1-1, with 8 bases matching TRBD1. V gave up 5 bases and J gave up 3 bases; unmatched junction bases: 8. Germline CDR1 is SEHNR and CDR2 is FQNEAQ (reference sequence). The CDR3 has 15 amino acids. This chain's CDR3 is CASSVGQGGDTEAFF. The CDR3 nucleotides read TGTGCCAGCAGCGTAGGACAGGGAGGGGACACTGAAGCTTTCTTT.

The CDR3 nucleotides are TGTGCCAGCAGTTTGGGAAGGGACCCTCGATACGAGCAGTACTTC. This sequence encodes CASSLGRDPRYEQYF. The chain recombines TRBV6-5 with TRBJ2-7; tentatively, D is TRBD1 or TRBD2 (5 bases each). CDR3 length equals 15 residues. The ends were cut back, 4 bases at V and 4 bases at J, with 17 bases in the middle. Germline values: CDR1 MNHEY, CDR2 SVGAGI.

The V call is TRBV9, the J call TRBJ2-3; TRBD2 agrees at 11 bases. Germline V lookup: CDR1 SGDLS, CDR2 YYNGEE. The CDR3 is 15 residues long. V was pared by 2 bases and J by 4 bases, with 3 bases of the junction left unmatched. CDR3: CASSVSGRGSDTQYF. The CDR3 nucleotides are TGTGCCAGCAGCGTTAGCGGGAGGGGATCAGATACGCAGTATTTT.

This clonotype was detected ten times or more. The rearrangement uses TRBV9 and TRBJ2-1; tentative D call: TRBD1 (6 bases). V was cut by 3 bases and J by 4 bases, with 23 bases left in between. Germline CDR1 SGDLS, CDR2 YYNGEE. This CDR3 comprises 18 residues. CDR3 amino acids: CASSGGNTGWRIYNEQFF. CDR3 sequence (DNA): TGTGCCAGCAGCGGGGGAAATACAGGGTGGAGGATATACAATGAGCAGTTCTTC.

This clonotype was found a few times. The chain carries TRBV5-1 and TRBJ1-2; 8 bases fit TRBD1. The V gene end was trimmed by 4 bases and the J gene end by 8 bases; junction bases not matched to a gene: 7. CDR1 SGHRS and CDR2 YFSETQ come from the germline V gene. CDR3 length: 13 residues. The CDR3 is CASSVGQGNGYTF. CDR3 bases: TGCGCCAGCAGCGTTGGACAGGGTAACGGCTACACCTTC.

This clonotype was seen only once. J is TRBJ1-2 and V is TRBV29-1; D possibly corresponds to TRBD1 (5 bases). The CDR3 is 11 amino acids. In germline, CDR1 is SQVTM, CDR2 ANQGSEA. Trimming removed 5 bases at V and 8 bases at J, with 12 bases between. The CDR3 is CSVLGGDGYTF. The CDR3 nucleotides read TGCAGCGTTCTAGGTGGGGACGGCTACACCTTC.

This chain connects TRBV6-1 to TRBJ2-2, with 7 positions matching TRBD1. Germline values: CDR1 MNHNS, CDR2 SASEGT. Unmatched junction bases numbered 5, after V lost 6 bases and J lost 4 bases. CDR3 length: 14 residues. The DNA for the CDR3 is TGTGCCAGCAGGCCAACAGGGGCCACCGGGGAGCTGTTTTTT. As protein: CASRPTGATGELFF.

The chain recombines TRBV29-1 with TRBJ2-3; 11 nucleotides match TRBD2. Germline lookup yields CDR1 SQVTM and CDR2 ANQGSEA. The CDR3 contains 16 residues. The ends lost 6 bases at V and 4 bases at J; junction bases unmatched: 12. DNA of the CDR3: TGCAGCGTGACCTTAGGGACTAGCGGATGGGCAGATACGCAGTATTTT. Its protein is CSVTLGTSGWADTQYF.

This clonotype was seen a few times. At one of its ends the junction is not consistent with the germline gene, which may arise from a read error. The chain joins TRBV10-3 to TRBJ2-5; TRBD1 aligns across 9 bases. Germline CDR1 ENHRY, CDR2 SYGVKD. The CDR3 extends over 11 amino acids. CDR3 in DNA: TGTGCCAACCGGACAGGGGTCCCAGGGGAATTC. Its protein product is CANRTGVPGEF.

Only a few counts were recorded for this clonotype. The chain carries TRBV20-1 and TRBJ1-5; D not certain. The CDR3 has 13 residues. Germline CDR1 reads DFQATT; CDR2 reads SNEGSKA (reference sequence). Trimming removed 3 bases at V and 0 bases at J, with 6 bases between. The CDR3 nucleotides are TGCAGTGCTAGGCTCGATAGCAATCAGCCCCAGCATTTT. Amino acid sequence: CSARLDSNQPQHF.

The chain combines TRBV4-1 with TRBJ1-5; maybe TRBD1 (6 bases). The CDR3 runs 15 residues. Germline loops: CDR1 MGHRA, CDR2 YSYEKL. The V and J ends lost 8 bases and 5 bases respectively, with 19 bases between them. CDR3 bases: TGCGCCAGCGGACCGATTGGGGGCTGGCATCAGCCCCAGCATTTT. It encodes CASGPIGGWHQPQHF.

This chain joins TRBV11-2 and TRBJ2-7; 7 bases match TRBD1. Trimming at V came to 11 bases and at J to 4 bases, leaving 11 bases not matched to a gene. The V gene's germline CDR1 is SGHAT and CDR2 FQNNGV. The CDR3 totals 13 residues. CDR3 in DNA: TGTGCCTCTGGGAGAGGGGGCGAGTACGAGCAGTACTTC. This encodes CASGRGGEYEQYF.

This clonotype was seen only a few times. The chain combines TRBV7-2 with TRBJ2-7; D is undetermined. Trimming stripped 5 bases from V and 5 bases from J, with 13 bases between. CDR3 length equals 13 residues. Germline CDR1 SGHTA, CDR2 FQGNSA. CDR3 coding DNA: TGTGCCAGCAGCGTCGGACCCCTCCACGAGCAGTACTTC. This translates into CASSVGPLHEQYF. The full variable domain, rest sourced from reference TRBV7-2 and TRBJ2-7, is GAGVSQSPSNKVTEKGKDVELRCDPISGHTALYWYRQSLGQGLEFLIYFQGNSAPDKSGLPSDRFSAERTGGSVSTLTIQRTQQEDSAVYLCASSVGPLHEQYFGPGTRLTVT.